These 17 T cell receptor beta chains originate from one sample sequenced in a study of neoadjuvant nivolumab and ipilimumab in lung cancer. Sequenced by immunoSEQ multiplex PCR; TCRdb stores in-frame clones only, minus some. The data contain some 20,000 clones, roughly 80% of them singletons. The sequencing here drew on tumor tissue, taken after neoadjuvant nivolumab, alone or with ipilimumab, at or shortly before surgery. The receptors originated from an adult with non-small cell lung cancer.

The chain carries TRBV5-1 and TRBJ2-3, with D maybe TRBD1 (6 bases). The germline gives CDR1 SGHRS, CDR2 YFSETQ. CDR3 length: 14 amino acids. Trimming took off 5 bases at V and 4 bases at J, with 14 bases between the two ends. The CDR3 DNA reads TGCGCCAGCAGACAAGGGGGTAGGGCAGATACGCAGTATTTT. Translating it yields CASRQGGRADTQYF.

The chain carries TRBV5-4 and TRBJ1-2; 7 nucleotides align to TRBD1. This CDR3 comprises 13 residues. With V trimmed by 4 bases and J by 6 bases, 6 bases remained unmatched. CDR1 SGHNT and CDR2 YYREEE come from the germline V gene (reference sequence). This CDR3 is CASSLGQTHGYTF. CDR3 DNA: TGTGCCAGCAGCCTGGGACAGACACATGGCTACACCTTC.

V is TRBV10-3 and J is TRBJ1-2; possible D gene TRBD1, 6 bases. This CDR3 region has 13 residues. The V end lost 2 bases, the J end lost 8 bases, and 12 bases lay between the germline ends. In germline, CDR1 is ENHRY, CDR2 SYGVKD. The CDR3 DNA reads TGTGCCATCAGTGAGGGGCAGGGGTTAGGCTACACCTTC. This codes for CAISEGQGLGYTF.

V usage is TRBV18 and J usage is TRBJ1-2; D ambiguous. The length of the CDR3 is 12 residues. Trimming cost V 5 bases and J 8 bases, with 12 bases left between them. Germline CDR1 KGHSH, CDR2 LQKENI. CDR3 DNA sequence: TGTGCCAGCTCATCGAGTACCCGGGGCTACACCTTC. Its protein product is CASSSSTRGYTF.

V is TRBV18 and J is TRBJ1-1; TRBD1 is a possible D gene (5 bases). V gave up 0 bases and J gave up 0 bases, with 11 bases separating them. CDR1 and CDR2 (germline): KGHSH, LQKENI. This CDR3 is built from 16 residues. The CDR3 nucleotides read TGTGCCAGCTCACCACCCAGACAGCGCATGAACACTGAAGCTTTCTTT. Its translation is CASSPPRQRMNTEAFF.

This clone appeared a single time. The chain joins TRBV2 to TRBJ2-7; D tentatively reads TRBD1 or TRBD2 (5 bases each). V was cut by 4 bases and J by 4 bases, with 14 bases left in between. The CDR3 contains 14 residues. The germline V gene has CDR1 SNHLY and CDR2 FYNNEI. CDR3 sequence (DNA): TGTGCCAGCAGTGTTAAGGAGGCAGGGTACGAGCAGTACTTC. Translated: CASSVKEAGYEQYF.

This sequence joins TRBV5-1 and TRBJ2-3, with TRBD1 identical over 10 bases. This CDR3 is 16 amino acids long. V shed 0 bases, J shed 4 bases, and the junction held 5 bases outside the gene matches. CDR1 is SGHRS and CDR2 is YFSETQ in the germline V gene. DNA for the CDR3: TGCGCCAGCAGCTTGGCGAGGACAGGGGGATCAGATACGCAGTATTTT. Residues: CASSLARTGGSDTQYF.

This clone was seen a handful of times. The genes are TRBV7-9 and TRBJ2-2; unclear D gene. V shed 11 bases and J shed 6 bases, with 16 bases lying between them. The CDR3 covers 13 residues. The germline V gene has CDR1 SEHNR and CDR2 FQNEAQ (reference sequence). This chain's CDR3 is CAGRRAVAGELFF. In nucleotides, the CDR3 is TGTGCCGGCCGTAGGGCAGTGGCCGGGGAGCTGTTTTTT.

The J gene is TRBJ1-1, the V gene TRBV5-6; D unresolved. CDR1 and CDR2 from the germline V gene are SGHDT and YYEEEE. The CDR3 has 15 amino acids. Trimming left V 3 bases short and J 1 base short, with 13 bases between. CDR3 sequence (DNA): TGTGCCAGCAGCTCAAATGGGATCCCGAACACTGAAGCTTTCTTT. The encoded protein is CASSSNGIPNTEAFF.

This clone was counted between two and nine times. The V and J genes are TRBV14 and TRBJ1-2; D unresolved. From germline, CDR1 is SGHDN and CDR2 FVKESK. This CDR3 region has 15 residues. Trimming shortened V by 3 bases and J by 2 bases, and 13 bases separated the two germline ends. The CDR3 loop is CASSQLSSTNYGYTF. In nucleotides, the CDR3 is TGTGCCAGCAGCCAGCTCTCCAGCACCAACTATGGCTACACCTTC.

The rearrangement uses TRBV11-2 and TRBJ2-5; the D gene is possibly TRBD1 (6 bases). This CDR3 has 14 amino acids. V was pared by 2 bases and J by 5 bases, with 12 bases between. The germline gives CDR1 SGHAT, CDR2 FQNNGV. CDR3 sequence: CASSLLTGLETQYF. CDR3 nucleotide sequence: TGTGCCAGCAGCTTACTAACAGGGTTGGAGACCCAGTACTTC. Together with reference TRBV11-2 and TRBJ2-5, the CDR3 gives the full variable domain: EAGVAQSPRYKIIEKRQSVAFWCNPISGHATLYWYQQILGQGPKLLIQFQNNGVVDDSQLPKDRFSAERLKGVDSTLKIQPAKLEDSAVYLCASSLLTGLETQYFGPGTRLLVL.

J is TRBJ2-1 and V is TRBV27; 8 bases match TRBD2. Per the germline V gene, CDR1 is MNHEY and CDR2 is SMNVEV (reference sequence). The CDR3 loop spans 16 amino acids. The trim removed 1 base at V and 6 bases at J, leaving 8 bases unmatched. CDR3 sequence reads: CASSLYEAGALNEQFF. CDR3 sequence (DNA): TGTGCCAGCAGTTTATATGAAGCGGGGGCCCTCAATGAGCAGTTCTTC.

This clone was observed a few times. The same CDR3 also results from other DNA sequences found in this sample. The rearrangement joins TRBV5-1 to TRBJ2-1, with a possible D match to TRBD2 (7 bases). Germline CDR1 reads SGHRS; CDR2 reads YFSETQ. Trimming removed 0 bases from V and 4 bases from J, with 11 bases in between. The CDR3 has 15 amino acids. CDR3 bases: TGCGCCAGCAGCTTGGAAGGGAGGGGGTACAATGAGCAGTTCTTC. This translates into CASSLEGRGYNEQFF. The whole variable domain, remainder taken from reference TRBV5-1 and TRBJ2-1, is KAGVTQTPRYLIKTRGQQVTLSCSPISGHRSVSWYQQTPGQGLQFLFEYFSETQRNKGNFPGRFSGRQFSNSRSEMNVSTLELGDSALYLCASSLEGRGYNEQFFGPGTRLTVL.

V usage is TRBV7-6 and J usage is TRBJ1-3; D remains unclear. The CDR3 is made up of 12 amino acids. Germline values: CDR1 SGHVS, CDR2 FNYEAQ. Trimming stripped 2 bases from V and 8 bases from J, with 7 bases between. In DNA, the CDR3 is TGTGCCAGCAGCTTATCTGGTCACACCATATATTTT. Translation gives CASSLSGHTIYF.

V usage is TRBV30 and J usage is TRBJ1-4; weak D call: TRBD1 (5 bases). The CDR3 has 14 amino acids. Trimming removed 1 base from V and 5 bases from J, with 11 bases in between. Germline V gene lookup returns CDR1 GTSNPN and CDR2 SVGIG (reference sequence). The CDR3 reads CAWSGGTGNEKLFF. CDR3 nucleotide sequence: TGTGCCTGGAGTGGTGGGACGGGAAATGAAAAACTGTTTTTT.

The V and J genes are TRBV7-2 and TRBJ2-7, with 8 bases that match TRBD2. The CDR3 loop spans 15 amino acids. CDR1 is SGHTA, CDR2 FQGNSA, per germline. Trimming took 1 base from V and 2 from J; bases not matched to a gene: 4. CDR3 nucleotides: TGTGCCAGCAGCTTAGAGGCGGGGGGCCCCTACGAGCAGTACTTC. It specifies CASSLEAGGPYEQYF.

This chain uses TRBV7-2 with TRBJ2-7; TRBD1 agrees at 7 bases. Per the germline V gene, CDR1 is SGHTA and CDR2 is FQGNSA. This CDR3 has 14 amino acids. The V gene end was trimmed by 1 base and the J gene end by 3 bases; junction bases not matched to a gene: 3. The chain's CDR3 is CASSLVPGGYEQYF. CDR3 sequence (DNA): TGTGCCAGCAGCTTAGTTCCAGGGGGCTACGAGCAGTACTTC.